The 6 T cell receptor beta chains below all came from one sample that was sequenced in a study of control samples from healthy donors and cancer patients. Method: immunoSEQ multiplex PCR; TCRdb's copy keeps in-frame clones and lacks some. The table includes 40,000 to 55,000 clones, 93% detected once. Material for sequencing was PBMCs. These TCRs come from a woman aged 45-65 years with head and neck cancer.

The genes are TRBV11-3 and TRBJ2-3; a weak D match, TRBD2 (6 bases). This CDR3 is 16 amino acids long. Germline lookup yields CDR1 SGHNT and CDR2 YENEEA. V dropped 5 bases and J dropped 0 bases, with 15 bases sitting between them. The CDR3 here is CASSPGRGTSTDTQYF. CDR3 nucleotide sequence: TGTGCCAGCAGCCCCGGGCGGGGAACTAGCACAGATACGCAGTATTTT. The entire variable domain, with the rest obtained from reference TRBV11-3 and TRBJ2-3, is as follows: EAGVVQSPRYKIIEKKQPVAFWCNPISGHNTLYWYLQNLGQGPELLIRYENEEAVDDSQLPKDRFSAERLKGVDSTLKIQPAELGDSAVYLCASSPGRGTSTDTQYFGPGTRLTVL.

The rearrangement uses TRBV7-2 and TRBJ2-7, with 8 bases aligning to TRBD1. The V gene's germline CDR1 is SGHTA and CDR2 FQGNSA. The J segment lost 10 bases and the V segment lost 4 bases, leaving 18 bases of the junction unmatched. This CDR3 comprises 16 residues. Here the CDR3 DNA reads TGTGCCAGCAGCTGGCCCGCCGGACAGGGCCTCGGACTCCAGTACTTC. It specifies CASSWPAGQGLGLQYF.

The J gene is TRBJ2-3, the V gene TRBV4-1; 9 nucleotides line up with TRBD1. The CDR3 contains 15 residues. Per germline, CDR1 MGHRA and CDR2 YSYEKL. Unmatched junction bases numbered 7, after V lost 6 bases and J lost 3 bases. CDR3 DNA sequence: TGCGCCAGCAGACTGACAGGGGGGAGGACAGATACGCAGTATTTT. It translates to CASRLTGGRTDTQYF.

This clone is a singleton in its sample. The chain combines TRBV21-1 with TRBJ2-7; TRBD2, the table's D call, was not compared with the DNA. TRBV21-1 corresponds to a pseudogene. The CDR3 runs 14 residues. The CDR3 reads CASSKVKGGNEQYF. DNA of the CDR3: TGTGCCAGCAGCAAAGTAAAGGGAGGCAACGAGCAGTACTTC.

The J gene is TRBJ1-2, the V gene TRBV24-1, with TRBD1 as a possible D gene (5 bases). CDR1 KGHDR and CDR2 SFDVKD come from the germline V gene. The V gene lost 3 bases and the J gene lost 1 base, with 8 bases spanning the gap. The CDR3 covers 14 residues. The CDR3 sequence: CATSDRGFNYGYTF. The DNA for the CDR3 is TGTGCCACCAGTGATAGGGGCTTTAACTATGGCTACACCTTC.

The chain is built from TRBV28 and TRBJ2-5; no definite D call. Trimming removed 2 bases from V and 1 base from J, with 8 bases in between. Per germline, CDR1 MDHEN and CDR2 SYDVKM. There are 14 residues in the CDR3. The CDR3 DNA is TGTGCCAGCAGTTTAGGTAGCATCCAAGAGACCCAGTACTTC. It translates to CASSLGSIQETQYF.